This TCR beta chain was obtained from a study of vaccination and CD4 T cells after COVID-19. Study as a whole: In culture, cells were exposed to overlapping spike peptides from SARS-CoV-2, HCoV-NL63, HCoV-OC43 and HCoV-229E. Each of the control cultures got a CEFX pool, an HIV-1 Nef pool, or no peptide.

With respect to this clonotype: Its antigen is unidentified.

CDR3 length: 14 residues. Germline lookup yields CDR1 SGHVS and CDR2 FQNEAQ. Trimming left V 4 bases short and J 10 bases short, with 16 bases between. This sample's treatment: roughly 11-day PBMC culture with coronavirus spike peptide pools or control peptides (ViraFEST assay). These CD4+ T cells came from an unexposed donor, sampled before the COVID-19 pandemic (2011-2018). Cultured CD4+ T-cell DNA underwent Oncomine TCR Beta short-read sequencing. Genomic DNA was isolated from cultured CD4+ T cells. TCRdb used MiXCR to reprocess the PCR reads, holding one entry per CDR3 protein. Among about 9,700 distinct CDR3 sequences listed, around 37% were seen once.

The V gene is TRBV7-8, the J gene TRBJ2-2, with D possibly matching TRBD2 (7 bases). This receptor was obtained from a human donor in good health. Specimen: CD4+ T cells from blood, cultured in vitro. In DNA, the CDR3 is TGTGCCAGCAGCTGGGGGCGGGGGATTGAGGAGCTGTTTTTT. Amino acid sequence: CASSWGRGIEELFF.